The sequence of this T cell receptor beta chain was determined in a study of CD8 T cells in ankylosing spondylitis. Points from the study as a whole: Reportedly, significant enrichment of disease-linked clones occurred in matched ankylosing spondylitis synovial fluid.

The CDR3 contains 15 residues. Germline V gives CDR1 SGHTA, CDR2 FQGNSA. Unmatched junction bases numbered 8, after V lost 3 bases and J lost 6 bases. Notes on this clonotype: Its target is unknown.

TCRdb re-analysed the 5' RACE reads in MiXCR, keeping a single row per CDR3 protein. The repertoire holds some 290,000 distinct CDR3 sequences, with around 20% as singletons. The receptor was isolated from a male donor with ankylosing spondylitis or in good health (not recorded which). This chain connects TRBV7-2 to TRBJ1-5, with TRBD1 identical over 7 bases. The sample comprised blood, either unsorted or a sorted T cell fraction (not recorded which). Here the CDR3 DNA reads TGTGCCAGCAGCTTGGAGGGGGCGCTGGGTCAGCCCCAGCATTTT. Residues: CASSLEGALGQPQHF.